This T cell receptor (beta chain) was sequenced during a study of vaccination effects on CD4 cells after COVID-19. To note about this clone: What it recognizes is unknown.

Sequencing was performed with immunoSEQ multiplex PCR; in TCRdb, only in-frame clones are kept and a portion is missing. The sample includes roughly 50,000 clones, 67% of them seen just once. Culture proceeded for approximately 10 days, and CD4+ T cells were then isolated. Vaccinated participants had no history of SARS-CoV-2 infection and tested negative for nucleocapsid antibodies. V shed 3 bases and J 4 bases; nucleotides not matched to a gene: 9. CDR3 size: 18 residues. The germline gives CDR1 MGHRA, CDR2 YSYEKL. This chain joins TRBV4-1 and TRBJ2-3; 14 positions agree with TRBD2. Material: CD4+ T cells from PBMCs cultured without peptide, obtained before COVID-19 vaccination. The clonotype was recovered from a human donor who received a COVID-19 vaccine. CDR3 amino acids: CASSHTLTSGRGADTQYF. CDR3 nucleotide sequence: TGCGCCAGCAGCCATACCCTGACTAGCGGGAGGGGGGCAGATACGCAGTATTTT.